This T cell receptor beta chain was retrieved from a study of T-cell reconstitution after alpha-beta-depleted transplantation in children. As concerns this clonotype: At one end, the junction sequence differs from germline, possibly due to a read error.

The library targeted TCRbeta and was prepared with unique molecular identifiers. TCRdb reprocessed the PCR reads with MiXCR, giving one entry per CDR3 protein. The sample has about 340,000 distinct CDR3 sequences; 10% are singletons. The length of the CDR3 is 17 residues. The germline gives CDR1 DFQATT, CDR2 SNEGSKA (reference sequence). The chain links TRBV20-1 to TRBJ2-7; 10 bases align to TRBD2. The receptor comes from a human donor who donated a stem cell graft to a child with acute lymphoblastic leukemia. The sample in question was PBMCs from the stem cell graft donor, obtained from the stem cell graft. CDR3 coding DNA: TGCTGTGCCCTGACAGGGGCGGTGACTAGCGGGTCCTACGAGCAGTACTTC. This codes for CCALTGAVTSGSYEQYF.